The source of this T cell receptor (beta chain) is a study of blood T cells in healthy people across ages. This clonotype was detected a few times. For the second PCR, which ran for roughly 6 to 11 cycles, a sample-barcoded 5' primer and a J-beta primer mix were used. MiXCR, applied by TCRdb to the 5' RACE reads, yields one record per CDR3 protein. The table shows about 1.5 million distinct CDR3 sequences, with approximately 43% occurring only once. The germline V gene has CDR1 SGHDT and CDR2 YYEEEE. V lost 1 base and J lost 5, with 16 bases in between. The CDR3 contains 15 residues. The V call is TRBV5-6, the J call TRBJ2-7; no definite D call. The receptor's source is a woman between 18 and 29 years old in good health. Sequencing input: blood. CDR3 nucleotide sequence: TGTGCCAGCAGCTTGAGAGATCCAGGAGTCCACGAGCAGTACTTC. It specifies CASSLRDPGVHEQYF.